The 2 T cell receptor beta chains given below trace back to one sample, sequenced in a study of T cells in Graves' hyperthyroidism and ophthalmopathy. Researchers amplified the TCR beta CDR3 regions from RNA transcripts. HTBI primers were used for first-round RT-PCR of the TCR CDR3. TCRdb ran MiXCR on the multiplex PCR reads and lists one entry per CDR3 protein. Of hundreds of thousands of distinct CDR3 sequences listed, 12% to 15% are singletons. The sequenced material came from blood. These receptors originate from a woman between 18 and 29 years old with Graves' hyperthyroidism.

Many counts were recorded for this clonotype. The V gene is TRBV5-1, the J gene TRBJ1-1, with D hard to call. Between the trimmed V and J ends, which lost 5 bases and 0 bases, there was a span of 8 bases. Looked up from germline, CDR1 is SGHRS and CDR2 is YFSETQ. CDR3 length: 13 residues. The CDR3 coding sequence is TGCGCCAGCAGACAGCAGATGAACACTGAAGCTTTCTTT. It translates to CASRQQMNTEAFF.

There are many counts of this clonotype. The chain couples TRBV2 to TRBJ1-2; 8 nucleotides match TRBD1. Trimming removed 5 bases from V and 3 bases from J; junction bases left unmatched: 8. The germline V gene has CDR1 SNHLY and CDR2 FYNNEI. The CDR3 is 15 residues long. For the CDR3, the DNA is TGTGCCAGCAGTATGGGACAGGTCGCTTACTATGGCTACACCTTC. Its protein product is CASSMGQVAYYGYTF.